The 31 T cell receptor beta chains presented below share a single source sample, sequenced in a study of T cells in Graves' hyperthyroidism and ophthalmopathy. The TCR beta CDR3 regions underwent amplification using RNA transcripts as the source. The HTBI primer set drove a first-round RT-PCR of the TCR CDR3. One entry per CDR3 protein results from TCRdb running MiXCR on the multiplex PCR reads. Of around 500,000 distinct CDR3 sequences in the sample, about 16% are singletons; the top ten hold approximately 30%. Material for sequencing was blood. These receptors were obtained from a woman aged 25 to 39 with Graves' ophthalmopathy.

DNA of the CDR3: TGTGCCAGCAGCCAATGGGCCTCCGGGACAGATACGCAGTATTTT. Protein product: CASSQWASGTDTQYF. The chain combines TRBV11-2 with TRBJ2-3; D is undetermined. Trimming shortened V by 5 bases and J by 3 bases, and 15 bases separated the two germline ends. Per the germline V gene, CDR1 is SGHAT and CDR2 is FQNNGV. This CDR3 contains 15 residues.

The chain employs TRBV11-2 and TRBJ2-5; D unclear. Germline lookup yields CDR1 SGHAT and CDR2 FQNNGV. V gave up 1 base and J gave up 0 bases, with 9 bases separating them. This CDR3 has 15 amino acids. The chain's CDR3 is CASSLVGSDQETQYF. In nucleotides, the CDR3 is TGTGCCAGCAGCTTAGTCGGGTCTGACCAAGAGACCCAGTACTTC.

This clonotype was recorded at least ten times. V and J are TRBV6-1 and TRBJ1-5, with D unclear. Trimming removed 3 bases at V and 4 bases at J, with 10 bases between. CDR3 length: 14 residues. Germline CDR1 MNHNS, CDR2 SASEGT. This CDR3 reads CASSDSLANQPQHF. The CDR3 coding sequence is TGTGCCAGCAGTGACAGCCTAGCTAATCAGCCCCAGCATTTT.

This clonotype was seen only a few times. The chain joins TRBV7-3 to TRBJ2-2; either TRBD1 or TRBD2 may fit D (5 bases each). V was cut by 8 bases and J by 6 bases, with 16 bases left in between. CDR1 is SGHTA, CDR2 FQGTGA, per germline. The CDR3 length is 14 residues. CDR3: CASSRGAISGELFF. The CDR3 coding sequence is TGTGCCAGCTCGAGAGGGGCAATATCCGGGGAGCTGTTTTTT.

This clonotype has ten or more counts. The chain links TRBV11-2 to TRBJ2-7; D possibly uses TRBD1 or TRBD2 (6 bases each). V was trimmed by 2 bases and J by 4 bases, leaving 15 bases between them. The germline CDR1 and CDR2 sequences are SGHAT and FQNNGV. The CDR3 is made up of 15 amino acids. The CDR3 here is CASSLTAPGAYEQYF. In DNA, the CDR3 is TGTGCCAGCAGCTTAACAGCTCCGGGGGCTTACGAGCAGTACTTC.

V gene TRBV2 combines with J gene TRBJ2-6, with D perhaps assigned TRBD1 or TRBD2 (5 bases each). V dropped 6 bases and J dropped 0 bases, with 9 bases sitting between them. CDR1 is SNHLY, CDR2 FYNNEI, per germline. There are 15 residues in the CDR3. CDR3 DNA: TGTGCCAGCAGGGACGGGGCCTCTGGGGCCAACGTCCTGACTTTC. It codes for CASRDGASGANVLTF.

This clonotype was picked up many times. The chain combines TRBV30 with TRBJ1-4; D remains ambiguous. The CDR3 is 13 amino acids. V was clipped by 0 bases and J by 7 bases, with 9 bases between them. CDR1 is GTSNPN and CDR2 is SVGIG in the germline V gene (reference sequence). The CDR3 is CAWSVLGGEKLFF. The CDR3 nucleotides are TGTGCCTGGAGTGTTCTTGGAGGTGAAAAACTGTTTTTT.

The sample holds many counts of this clonotype. V usage is TRBV20-1 and J usage is TRBJ2-5; tentative D call: TRBD1 (6 bases). This CDR3 spans 12 amino acids. Per germline, CDR1 DFQATT and CDR2 SNEGSKA (reference sequence). The CDR3 DNA is TGCAGCCCGACAGGAATCCAAGAGACCCAGTACTTC. This codes for CSPTGIQETQYF.

This clonotype came up a few times. Here the CDR3 omits its conserved ending phenylalanine or tryptophan, so a read error is the likely source. The CDR3 spells CAISLPTGVRTEAFL. The CDR3 coding sequence is TGTGCCATCAGCTTACCCACAGGGGTGAGAACTGAAGCTTTCCTT. This chain joins TRBV7-9 and TRBJ1-1, with 7 bases identical to TRBD1. The CDR3 extends over 15 amino acids. Germline V CDR1 and CDR2: SEHNR, FQNEAQ (reference sequence).

At least ten counts were recorded for this clonotype. The chain couples TRBV5-1 to TRBJ2-2, with no clear D. The germline V and J ends were trimmed by 0 bases and 2 bases, with 8 bases remaining between them. CDR3 length: 15 amino acids. Germline V gene data show CDR1 as SGHRS and CDR2 as YFSETQ. The CDR3 sequence is CASSLAASNTGELFF. CDR3 coding DNA: TGCGCCAGCAGCTTGGCCGCCAGCAACACCGGGGAGCTGTTTTTT.

This clonotype showed up many times. V usage is TRBV28 and J usage is TRBJ1-2, with D tentatively TRBD1 (6 bases). Trimming cost V 8 bases and J 0 bases, with 19 bases left between them. Germline lookup yields CDR1 MDHEN and CDR2 SYDVKM. The CDR3 has 16 residues. The CDR3 DNA follows: TGTGCCAGCTTCGGGCAGGGGACCTCCGCTAACTATGGCTACACCTTC. Translated, it gives CASFGQGTSANYGYTF.

This clonotype was picked up many times. The DNA of the CDR3 is TGCAGTGCGAACACAGGGATTCAGTTCTTC. Protein product: CSANTGIQFF. This sequence joins TRBV20-1 and TRBJ2-1, with a weak D call TRBD1 (6 bases). The germline gives CDR1 DFQATT, CDR2 SNEGSKA (reference sequence). The CDR3 covers 10 residues. Between the trimmed V and J ends, which lost 6 bases and 13 bases, there was a span of 13 bases.

For this clonotype: A much larger clone lies one base from this, so it may be a read error. V and J are TRBV11-2 and TRBJ2-7; D possibly corresponds to TRBD1 (6 bases). Between the trimmed V and J ends, which lost 8 bases and 3 bases, there was a span of 11 bases. This CDR3 region has 12 residues. Germline V CDR1 and CDR2: SGHAT, FQNNGV. The CDR3 is CASGVDSYEQYF. Here the CDR3 DNA reads TGTGCCAGCGGAGTGGACAGCTACGAGCAGTACTTC. Complete variable domain (other parts from reference TRBV11-2 and TRBJ2-7): EAGVAQSPRYKIIEKRQSVAFWCNPISGHATLYWYQQILGQGPKLLIQFQNNGVVDDSQLPKDRFSAERLKGVDSTLKIQPAKLEDSAVYLCASGVDSYEQYFGPGTRLTVT.

This clonotype was seen many times. This chain links TRBV28 with TRBJ2-5; a possible D gene is TRBD2 (7 bases). The V end lost 3 bases, the J end lost 5 bases, and 13 bases lay between the germline ends. The germline CDR1 and CDR2 sequences are MDHEN and SYDVKM. CDR3 length: 14 residues. The CDR3 bases are TGTGCCAGCAGTTTTGGGGGGGCATCGGAGACCCAGTACTTC. It codes for CASSFGGASETQYF. The full variable domain, with the rest looked up from reference TRBV28 and TRBJ2-5, is DVKVTQSSRYLVKRTGEKVFLECVQDMDHENMFWYRQDPGLGLRLIYFSYDVKMKEKGDIPEGYSVSREKKERFSLILESASTNQTSMYLCASSFGGASETQYFGPGTRLLVL.

This chain links TRBV5-5 with TRBJ2-1; D perhaps matches TRBD1 (6 bases). V lost 0 bases, J lost 3 bases, and 10 bases lay in between. From germline, CDR1 is SGHKS and CDR2 YYEKEE (reference sequence). The CDR3 is 15 residues long. CDR3 coding DNA: TGTGCCAGCAGCTTGGCCGGGGACAACTACAATGAGCAGTTCTTC. Its translation is CASSLAGDNYNEQFF.

This clonotype has a count of ten or more. The chain carries TRBV20-1 and TRBJ2-5; D might be TRBD1 or TRBD2, each matching 5 bases. The germline V gene has CDR1 DFQATT and CDR2 SNEGSKA (reference sequence). V lost 5 bases and J 4 bases, leaving 14 bases between the germline ends. CDR3 length equals 13 residues. In nucleotides, the CDR3 is TGCAGTGCTCATTTGGGGGTTGGAGAGACCCAGTACTTC. It specifies CSAHLGVGETQYF.

This clonotype appeared a few times. The J gene is TRBJ2-7, the V gene TRBV19, with D perhaps matching TRBD2 (6 bases). CDR1 and CDR2 from the germline V gene are LNHDA and SQIVND (reference sequence). V was clipped by 3 bases and J by 2 bases, with 14 bases between them. The CDR3 totals 15 residues. CDR3 sequence reads: CASSIRGVNAYEQYF. Written as DNA, the CDR3 is TGTGCCAGTAGTATTCGCGGGGTAAACGCCTACGAGCAGTACTTC.

In its sample, this clonotype was seen many times. The chain is built from TRBV5-4 and TRBJ2-5; D might be TRBD1 (6 bases). The germline CDR1 and CDR2 sequences are SGHNT and YYREEE (reference sequence). The CDR3 runs to 15 residues. V was cut by 3 bases and J by 1 base, with 13 bases left in between. The CDR3 region is CASSSNRDTQETQYF. CDR3 DNA sequence: TGTGCCAGCAGCTCGAACCGGGACACCCAAGAGACCCAGTACTTC.

The chain couples TRBV5-5 to TRBJ2-2, with D possibly TRBD2 on 5 matching bases. CDR3 size: 14 residues. Germline V gene lookup returns CDR1 SGHKS and CDR2 YYEKEE (reference sequence). Trimming removed 4 bases from V and 5 bases from J, with 12 bases in between. The chain's CDR3 is CASSRGGNTGELFF. CDR3 DNA sequence: TGTGCCAGCAGCCGAGGAGGAAATACCGGGGAGCTGTTTTTT.

This clonotype came up many times. V is TRBV28 and J is TRBJ2-7; 7 nucleotides line up with TRBD1. V was pared by 5 bases and J by 3 bases, with 13 bases of the junction left unmatched. The germline gives CDR1 MDHEN, CDR2 SYDVKM. CDR3 length: 16 amino acids. The DNA of the CDR3 is TGTGCCAGCAGTACCTACGTCGGACAGGCTGTCTACGAGCAGTACTTC. Translation: CASSTYVGQAVYEQYF.

The chain recombines TRBV4-2 with TRBJ2-5; TRBD2 matches 8 bases. Per the germline V gene, CDR1 is LGHNA and CDR2 is YNFKEQ. There are 15 residues in the CDR3. Unmatched junction bases numbered 5, after V lost 0 bases and J lost 5 bases. CDR3 nucleotides: TGTGCCAGCAGCCAAGAGCTAGCGGGTGAGGAGACCCAGTACTTC. Protein product: CASSQELAGEETQYF.

The genes are TRBV7-2 and TRBJ1-1; 7 nucleotides line up with TRBD1. CDR3 size: 14 residues. The ends lost 4 bases at V and 10 bases at J; junction bases unmatched: 12. The germline V gene has CDR1 SGHTA and CDR2 FQGNSA. The CDR3 bases are TGTGCCAGCAGCTCTAAAGGGGGCCCAGTTGCAGCTTTCTTT. Translating it yields CASSSKGGPVAAFF. The whole variable domain, filled in from reference TRBV7-2 and TRBJ1-1, reads GAGVSQSPSNKVTEKGKDVELRCDPISGHTALYWYRQSLGQGLEFLIYFQGNSAPDKSGLPSDRFSAERTGGSVSTLTIQRTQQEDSAVYLCASSSKGGPVAAFFGQGTRLTVV.

This clonotype was observed a handful of times. The V call is TRBV6-5, the J call TRBJ2-3; D gene uncertain. Per germline, CDR1 MNHEY and CDR2 SVGAGI. This CDR3 region has 14 residues. V was pared by 2 bases and J by 2 bases, with 8 bases between. The CDR3: CASSYGGPTDTQYF. CDR3 DNA sequence: TGTGCCAGCAGTTACGGCGGCCCCACAGATACGCAGTATTTT.

This clonotype was detected many times. V usage is TRBV3-1 and J usage is TRBJ1-5; the D is unclear. CDR1 and CDR2 (germline): LGHDT, YNNKEL (reference sequence). The length of the CDR3 is 15 residues. V lost 2 bases and J 0 bases, leaving 8 bases between the germline ends. DNA for the CDR3: TGTGCCAGCAGCCAACGGTCCAGTAGCAATCAGCCCCAGCATTTT. Its protein product is CASSQRSSSNQPQHF.

The table lists this clonotype with many counts. This chain links TRBV7-2 with TRBJ1-2, with D tentatively TRBD1 (5 bases). The length of the CDR3 is 16 residues. Germline V gene lookup returns CDR1 SGHTA and CDR2 FQGNSA. Deletions cut 2 bases from V and 6 bases from J, with 19 bases between. The CDR3 loop is CASSLYVQGMNNGYTF. CDR3 bases: TGTGCCAGCAGCTTATATGTCCAGGGAATGAATAATGGCTACACCTTC.

Many counts were recorded for this clonotype. The gene calls are TRBV2 and TRBJ2-5, with D perhaps TRBD2 (5 bases). CDR1 and CDR2 from the germline V gene are SNHLY and FYNNEI. The CDR3 contains 14 residues. V shed 2 bases and J shed 4 bases, with 11 bases lying between them. The CDR3 nucleotides read TGTGCCAGCAGTGAAACAGTGGGGAGAGAGACCCAGTACTTC. The encoded protein is CASSETVGRETQYF.

The chain has TRBV11-3 and TRBJ2-3; tentatively, D is TRBD1 or TRBD2 (5 bases each). The germline V gene has CDR1 SGHNT and CDR2 YENEEA. The CDR3 totals 17 residues. V was shortened by 6 bases and J by 3 bases, with 22 bases between the two germline ends. The DNA of the CDR3 is TGTGCCAGCAGACTAAGTCCGGGGCAGGGACGAACAGATACGCAGTATTTT. It yields the protein CASRLSPGQGRTDTQYF.

This clonotype has a handful of counts. V gene TRBV14 combines with J gene TRBJ2-1; tentatively, D is TRBD1 or TRBD2 (5 bases each). Per germline, CDR1 SGHDN and CDR2 FVKESK. V was shortened by 3 bases and J by 5 bases, with 14 bases between the two germline ends. CDR3 length equals 15 residues. The CDR3 loop reads CASSQTGRENNEQFF. The CDR3 region has the DNA TGTGCCAGCAGCCAGACGGGGCGAGAGAACAATGAGCAGTTCTTC.

This clonotype was recorded many times. J is TRBJ2-1 and V is TRBV12-3 or TRBV12-4, with D hard to call. V lost 6 bases to trimming and J lost 0 bases, with 9 bases between them. CDR3 length equals 14 residues. This CDR3 is CASRHPSSYNEQFF. CDR3 bases: TGTGCCAGCAGGCACCCGAGCTCCTACAATGAGCAGTTCTTC.

This clonotype was recorded a few times. The chain has TRBV5-5 and TRBJ2-5; no reliable D call. Germline CDR1 and CDR2: SGHKS and YYEKEE (reference sequence). The V gene lost 4 bases and the J gene lost 3 bases, with 19 bases spanning the gap. This CDR3 is built from 16 residues. The CDR3 sequence is CASSGSTMGLEETQYF. CDR3 nucleotides: TGTGCCAGCAGCGGCAGTACTATGGGCCTAGAAGAGACCCAGTACTTC.

This clonotype occurred a few times. V gene TRBV9 combines with J gene TRBJ2-5; 13 bases are a match to TRBD2. The J segment lost 3 bases and the V segment lost 4 bases, leaving 6 bases of the junction unmatched. CDR1 and CDR2 from the germline V gene are SGDLS and YYNGEE. The CDR3 length is 16 residues. CDR3 bases: TGTGCCAGCAGCACTAAACTAGCGGGAGGGAAAGAGACCCAGTACTTC. Residues: CASSTKLAGGKETQYF.